One sample yielded the 5 T cell receptor beta chains listed below, sequenced in a study of blood T cell repertoires in COVID-19. Assay: immunoSEQ multiplex PCR; the TCRdb copy retains only in-frame clones and omits some. The sample lists some 160,000 clones; roughly 80% were seen once. The material sequenced was PBMCs or T cells enriched from blood (not recorded which). The receptor source for this set is an older woman who had recovered from COVID-19.

The V call is TRBV5-1, the J call TRBJ1-1; maybe TRBD1 (6 bases). CDR1 is SGHRS, CDR2 YFSETQ, per germline. The CDR3 length is 13 residues. The V and J ends lost 9 bases and 6 bases respectively, with 18 bases between them. The CDR3: CATHRDTPSEAFF. In nucleotides, the CDR3 is TGCGCCACCCATCGGGACACTCCGTCTGAAGCTTTCTTT.

The rearrangement joins TRBV24-1 to TRBJ1-2, with D possibly being TRBD1 (6 bases). The germline CDR1 and CDR2 sequences are KGHDR and SFDVKD. The CDR3 is made up of 15 amino acids. The germline V and J ends were trimmed by 4 bases and 4 bases, with 15 bases remaining between them. CDR3 bases: TGTGCCACCAGTGACCCGACAGGTGGCCCCTATGGCTACACCTTC. Translated, it gives CATSDPTGGPYGYTF.

CDR3 coding DNA: TGTGCCAGCAGCCAAGATGGGTATGGAGAGAATGAAAAACTGTTTTTT. Its translation: CASSQDGYGENEKLFF. The genes are TRBV3-1 (or the pseudogene TRBV3-2) and TRBJ1-4; D unresolved. CDR1 and CDR2 (germline): LGHDT, YNNKEL (reference sequence). CDR3 length: 16 amino acids. V was cut by 0 bases and J by 5 bases, with 13 bases left in between.

CDR3: CASSLGGLIASGANVLTF. The CDR3, as DNA: TGTGCCAGCAGCTTGGGGGGGCTCATAGCCTCTGGGGCCAACGTCCTGACTTTC. The gene calls are TRBV5-6 and TRBJ2-6, with D possibly TRBD1 on 6 matching bases. The germline CDR1 and CDR2 sequences are SGHDT and YYEEEE. V dropped 0 bases and J dropped 0 bases, with 13 bases sitting between them. This CDR3 spans 18 amino acids. Full variable domain (outside the CDR3, taken from reference TRBV5-6 and TRBJ2-6): DAGVTQSPTHLIKTRGQQVTLRCSPKSGHDTVSWYQQALGQGPQFIFQYYEEEERQRGNFPDRFSGHQFPNYSSELNVNALLLGDSALYLCASSLGGLIASGANVLTFGAGSRLTVL.

The gene calls are TRBV15 and TRBJ2-3; 8 nucleotides line up with TRBD2. Germline CDR1 is LNHNV and CDR2 is YYDKDF (reference sequence). CDR3 length equals 16 residues. V trimming: 1 base; J trimming: 1 base; junction bases outside the gene matches: 4. The CDR3 region has the DNA TGTGCCACCAGCAGAGGCCCAGCGGGGGGCACAGATACGCAGTATTTT. The encoded protein is CATSRGPAGGTDTQYF. The entire variable domain, with the rest obtained from reference TRBV15 and TRBJ2-3, is as follows: DAMVIQNPRYQVTQFGKPVTLSCSQTLNHNVMYWYQQKSSQAPKLLFHYYDKDFNNEADTPDNFQSRRPNTSFCFLDIRSPGLGDTAMYLCATSRGPAGGTDTQYFGPGTRLTVL.